These T cell receptor beta chains were read from a single sample in a study of Ad26.COV2.S vaccination and SARS-CoV-2 variants. TCRdb's table, derived via immunoSEQ multiplex PCR, lists solely in-frame clones and lacks some. The sample gives more than 400,000 clones, 92% of which show up once; roughly 1.7% is in the top ten. Sequenced material: peripheral blood, taken in a trial of Ad26.COV2.S vaccine versus placebo. The receptors were gathered from a person aged 18-65 years who received the Ad26.COV2.S COVID-19 vaccine or a placebo. Each CDR3 is given with its conserved first and last residue. Each record gives: D gene, V gene, clone size, J gene, CDR3 DNA, CDR3 protein. D genes are given only for firm matches. Expanded clones are given a class, and other clones once, few, many or no size at all.

D: NA; V: TRBV19; size: NA; J: TRBJ1-5; DNA: TGTGCCAGTAGTATGGGGCGGTTAAATCAGCCCCAGCATTTT; CDR3: CASSMGRLNQPQHF
D: NA; V: TRBV6-2/TRBV6-3; size: NA; J: TRBJ2-3; DNA: TGTGCCAGCAGTCGGAACACAGATACGCAGTATTTT; CDR3: CASSRNTDTQYF
D: TRBD1; V: TRBV19; size: few; J: TRBJ2-7; DNA: TGTGCCAGTAGTGTAGGACAGGGGGTTGCCTACGAGCAGTACTTC; CDR3: CASSVGQGVAYEQYF
D: NA; V: TRBV5-1; size: NA; J: TRBJ2-5; DNA: TGCGCCAGCAGCTTGGTCGCGGGGACAGAAGAGACCCAGTACTTC; CDR3: CASSLVAGTEETQYF
D: NA; V: TRBV19; size: NA; J: TRBJ2-3; DNA: TGTGCCAGTACATCCTGGACGGGGGTCACAGATACGCAGTATTTT; CDR3: CASTSWTGVTDTQYF
D: NA; V: TRBV12-3/TRBV12-4; size: NA; J: TRBJ2-2; DNA: TGTGCCAGCAGTGTAGGACTCGGGGAGCTGTTTTTT; CDR3: CASSVGLGELFF
D: TRBD1; V: TRBV7-9; size: NA; J: TRBJ1-2; DNA: TGTGCCAGCAGCTTAGCGGACAGGGGATCTAACTATGGCTACACCTTC; CDR3: CASSLADRGSNYGYTF
D: NA; V: TRBV14; size: NA; J: TRBJ2-1; DNA: TGTGCCAGCAGCCCGCGGGGGCGGGGCGGGGGACTCAATGAGCAGTTCTTC; CDR3: CASSPRGRGGGLNEQFF
D: NA; V: TRBV19; size: NA; J: TRBJ2-1; DNA: TGTGCCAGTAGTGTAAGGGCCAGCTCCTACAATGAGCAGTTCTTC; CDR3: CASSVRASSYNEQFF
D: NA; V: TRBV30; size: NA; J: TRBJ1-3; DNA: TGTGCCTGGGGTATCGGAAACACCATATATTTT; CDR3: CAWGIGNTIYF
D: NA; V: TRBV19; size: NA; J: TRBJ2-7; DNA: TGTGCCAGTACCAACGGGGGACCTCACTCCTACGAGCAGTACTTC; CDR3: CASTNGGPHSYEQYF
D: TRBD1; V: TRBV5-6; size: NA; J: TRBJ1-2; DNA: TGTGCCAGCAGCTTAGCAGGGGGCTCGGGCTACACCTTC; CDR3: CASSLAGGSGYTF
D: TRBD1; V: TRBV4-1; size: NA; J: TRBJ1-4; DNA: TGCGCCAGCAGCCTAGCAATTGGGACAGGGTGGAAACTGTTTTTT; CDR3: CASSLAIGTGWKLFF
D: NA; V: TRBV4-1; size: NA; J: TRBJ1-5; DNA: TGCGCCAGCAGCCAAGAGGGCGGGTTTGGCAATCAGCCCCAGCATTTT; CDR3: CASSQEGGFGNQPQHF
D: NA; V: TRBV6-2/TRBV6-3; size: once; J: TRBJ1-5; DNA: TGTGCCAGCAGTTACTCAGGGAGACGACAGCCCCAGCATTTT; CDR3: CASSYSGRRQPQHF
D: NA; V: TRBV6-1; size: NA; J: TRBJ2-7; DNA: TGTGCCAGCAGTGAATCTGTTCCAGGGGCCCCCGACGAGCAGTACTTC; CDR3: CASSESVPGAPDEQYF
D: NA; V: TRBV4-3; size: NA; J: TRBJ2-3; DNA: TGCGCCAGCAGCCTCCAACGGGGGAGAGCAGATACGCAGTATTTT; CDR3: CASSLQRGRADTQYF
D: TRBD2; V: TRBV4-1; size: NA; J: TRBJ2-7; DNA: TGCGCCAGCAGGCTGGGTCCCGGGACTAGCGGGTACGAGCAGTACTTC; CDR3: CASRLGPGTSGYEQYF
D: NA; V: TRBV28; size: NA; J: TRBJ2-1; DNA: TGTGCCAGCAGTTTATTCCAGGTAAATGAGCAGTTCTTC; CDR3: CASSLFQVNEQFF
D: TRBD1; V: TRBV4-1; size: NA; J: TRBJ2-7; DNA: TGCGCCAGCAGCCAAGATCGGGGACAGGAGACTTACGAGCAGTACTTC; CDR3: CASSQDRGQETYEQYF
D: NA; V: TRBV28; size: NA; J: TRBJ1-4; DNA: TGTGCCAGCAGATACGGCTCAACTAATGAAAAACTGTTTTTT; CDR3: CASRYGSTNEKLFF
D: TRBD1; V: TRBV5-4; size: NA; J: TRBJ1-1; DNA: TGTGCCAGCAGCCGGGGGACAGGGTGGGACACTGAAGCTTTCTTT; CDR3: CASSRGTGWDTEAFF
D: NA; V: TRBV4-3; size: NA; J: TRBJ2-1; DNA: TGCGCCAGCAGCCAAGATGGGCTAGCCGGGTATAATGAGCAGTTCTTC; CDR3: CASSQDGLAGYNEQFF
D: TRBD1; V: TRBV14; size: NA; J: TRBJ2-7; DNA: TGTGCCAGCAGCCAAGTGACAGGGGCGACCTACGAGCAGTACTTC; CDR3: CASSQVTGATYEQYF
D: TRBD1; V: TRBV27; size: NA; J: TRBJ2-7; DNA: TGTGCCAGCAGTCTCCGGGACAGACCCTACGAGCAGTACTTC; CDR3: CASSLRDRPYEQYF
D: NA; V: TRBV30; size: NA; J: TRBJ1-1; DNA: TGTGCCTGGAGTGTACTAGGAGGGGCGGCTGGGTCTTTCTTT; CDR3: CAWSVLGGAAGSFF
D: NA; V: TRBV19; size: NA; J: TRBJ1-5; DNA: TGTGCCAGTAGTATCTATGGCCCAGCCGGTCAGCCCCAGCATTTT; CDR3: CASSIYGPAGQPQHF
D: NA; V: TRBV10-2; size: NA; J: TRBJ2-1; DNA: TGCGCCAGCAGCAACCAGGGCTTGAGCTCCTACAATGAGCAGTTCTTC; CDR3: CASSNQGLSSYNEQFF
D: TRBD2; V: TRBV7-9; size: NA; J: TRBJ2-3; DNA: TGTGCCAGCAGCTCCAGCGGGGAGCGCACAGATACGCAGTATTTT; CDR3: CASSSSGERTDTQYF
D: NA; V: TRBV10-3; size: NA; J: TRBJ1-1; DNA: TGTGCCATCACCCCGGGTCAGGGGAACACTGAAGCTTTCTTT; CDR3: CAITPGQGNTEAFF
D: TRBD1; V: TRBV7-9; size: NA; J: TRBJ1-1; DNA: TGTGCCAGCAGCGGAACAGGGGGAGTAGAAGCTTTCTTT; CDR3: CASSGTGGVEAFF
D: NA; V: TRBV19; size: NA; J: TRBJ1-2; DNA: TGTGCCAGTAGTATAGATGGGCCTCCCGTAGTTCCCTATGGCTACACCTTC; CDR3: CASSIDGPPVVPYGYTF
D: NA; V: TRBV4-1; size: NA; J: TRBJ2-7; DNA: TGCGCCAGCAGCCAAGATTATAAGGTTCACGAGCAGTACTTC; CDR3: CASSQDYKVHEQYF
D: TRBD2; V: TRBV5-1; size: NA; J: TRBJ2-1; DNA: TGCGCCAGCAGCTTGATCCCCTATGGCGGGGGGGTAAATGAGCAGTTCTTC; CDR3: CASSLIPYGGGVNEQFF
D: NA; V: TRBV19; size: NA; J: TRBJ2-4; DNA: TGTGCCAGTAGTATTGAGAGGGTACAGCCTCAAGCCAAAAACATTCAGTACTTC; CDR3: CASSIERVQPQAKNIQYF
D: TRBD1; V: TRBV28; size: NA; J: TRBJ1-5; DNA: TGTGCCAGCAGTTCCGGGACAGGGAAATATCAGCCCCAGCATTTT; CDR3: CASSSGTGKYQPQHF
D: TRBD1; V: TRBV18; size: NA; J: TRBJ2-7; DNA: TGTGCCAGCTCACCAACGGCAGGGGGCGGTTCCTACGAGCAGTACTTC; CDR3: CASSPTAGGGSYEQYF
D: TRBD1; V: TRBV28; size: NA; J: TRBJ2-7; DNA: TGTGCCAGCAGTTTAAGGGGCGGGACAGGAGGGTTACAGTACTTC; CDR3: CASSLRGGTGGLQYF
D: TRBD2; V: TRBV10-1; size: NA; J: TRBJ2-1; DNA: TGCGCCAGCAGTGGAAGCGGGGGGGCCAACAATGAGCAGTTCTTC; CDR3: CASSGSGGANNEQFF
D: NA; V: TRBV27; size: NA; J: TRBJ1-5; DNA: TGTGCCAGCAGTTTAGGACCGTATCAGCCCCAGCATTTT; CDR3: CASSLGPYQPQHF
D: NA; V: TRBV5-1; size: NA; J: TRBJ2-2; DNA: TGCGCCAGCAGCAGAACCGGGGAGCTGTTTTTT; CDR3: CASSRTGELFF
D: NA; V: TRBV30; size: NA; J: TRBJ2-3; DNA: TGTGCCTGGAGCGCCGGCACAGATACGCAGTATTTT; CDR3: CAWSAGTDTQYF
D: NA; V: TRBV11-2; size: NA; J: TRBJ1-1; DNA: TGTGCCAGCAGCTTACGGACAGTCATGAACACTGAAGCTTTCTTT; CDR3: CASSLRTVMNTEAFF